This is a list of T cell receptor beta chains from one sample in a study of T cells in Graves' hyperthyroidism and ophthalmopathy. Using its own MiXCR run on the multiplex PCR reads, TCRdb lists one record per CDR3 protein. Of hundreds of thousands of distinct CDR3 sequences in the sample, about 15% were seen once. The sequenced sample was blood. Every receptor here comes from a woman between 18 and 30 years old with Graves' hyperthyroidism. Each CDR3 is given with its conserved first and last residue. The order of the fields is J gene, clone size, V gene, D gene, CDR3 protein, CDR3 DNA. The D gene is left open where the match is weak. The listing skips clone size in some rows; elsewhere it reads once, few, many or a size class.

J: TRBJ1-1; size: many; V: TRBV6-1; D: TRBD1; CDR3: CASGGQGNTEAFF; DNA: TGTGCCAGCGGGGGACAGGGAAACACTGAAGCTTTCTTT
J: TRBJ2-3; size: -; V: TRBV28; D: TRBD2; CDR3: CASRLAGGRSSTDTQYF; DNA: TGTGCCAGCAGACTAGCGGGAGGACGGTCGAGCACAGATACGCAGTATTTT
J: TRBJ2-2; size: -; V: TRBV19; D: TRBD2; CDR3: CASKFTGGSTGELFF; DNA: TGTGCCAGTAAATTTACGGGAGGTAGCACCGGGGAGCTGTTTTTT
J: TRBJ1-5; size: few; V: TRBV19; D: -; CDR3: CASSIWGESNQPQHF; DNA: TGTGCCAGTAGTATATGGGGGGAAAGCAATCAGCCCCAGCATTTT
J: TRBJ2-5; size: few; V: TRBV10-1; D: TRBD2; CDR3: CASSESAGAAKTQYF; DNA: TGCGCCAGCAGTGAGTCAGCGGGAGCGGCAAAGACCCAGTACTTC
J: TRBJ1-5; size: many; V: TRBV3-1; D: -; CDR3: CASSQDSAPRSNQPQHF; DNA: TGTGCCAGCAGCCAAGATTCCGCTCCCAGGTCGAATCAGCCCCAGCATTTT
J: TRBJ1-5; size: -; V: TRBV7-2; D: TRBD1; CDR3: CASSRDRVPNQPQHF; DNA: TGTGCCAGCAGCCGTGACAGGGTCCCGAATCAGCCCCAGCATTTT
J: TRBJ2-5; size: many; V: TRBV20-1; D: TRBD1; CDR3: CSASPGQGMIQTQYF; DNA: TGCAGTGCTAGCCCCGGACAGGGGATGATTCAGACCCAGTACTTC
J: TRBJ2-1; size: many; V: TRBV13; D: TRBD2; CDR3: CASSLTSGRLEQFF; DNA: TGTGCCAGCAGCTTAACCAGCGGGAGGCTAGAGCAGTTCTTC
J: TRBJ1-1; size: many; V: TRBV5-1; D: -; CDR3: CASSLDPPLNTEAFF; DNA: TGCGCCAGCAGCTTGGACCCCCCTCTGAACACTGAAGCTTTCTTT